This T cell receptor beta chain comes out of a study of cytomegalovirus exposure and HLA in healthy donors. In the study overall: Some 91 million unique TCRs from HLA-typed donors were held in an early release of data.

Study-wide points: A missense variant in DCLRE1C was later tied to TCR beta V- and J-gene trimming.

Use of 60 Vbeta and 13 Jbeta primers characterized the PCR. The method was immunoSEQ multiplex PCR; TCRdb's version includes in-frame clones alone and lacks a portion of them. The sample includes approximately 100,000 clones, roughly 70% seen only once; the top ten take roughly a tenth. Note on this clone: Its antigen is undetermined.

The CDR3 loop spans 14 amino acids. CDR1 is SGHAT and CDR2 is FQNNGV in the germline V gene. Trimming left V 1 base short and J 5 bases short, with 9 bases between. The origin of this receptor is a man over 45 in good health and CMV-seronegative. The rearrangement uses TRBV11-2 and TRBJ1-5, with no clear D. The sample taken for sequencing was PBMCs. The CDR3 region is CASSLGASDQPQHF. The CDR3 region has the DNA TGTGCCAGCAGCTTAGGGGCCAGTGATCAGCCCCAGCATTTT.